The subject of this entry is one T cell receptor beta chain. Its antigen is currently unknown. Authors' analysis steps: Because ImmunoSEQ provided only junction sequences with no quality scores, the filtering differed. Some clones are missing from TCRdb's copy, which holds only in-frame ones; the method was immunoSEQ multiplex PCR. V and J calls and clone size are given by that table; D and trimming were obtained from the DNA. The table records under 1,100,000 clones, around 76% of them present only once. The sample is drawn from a study of shared clonotypes between healthy human individuals. CD4+ cells underwent separation, giving CD45RA+ naive and CD45RA-negative memory subsets. Trimming pared 2 bases from V and 5 bases from J, leaving 7 bases between. The CDR3 runs to 13 residues. Germline-derived CDR1 and CDR2 are LNHDA and SQIVND (reference sequence). Notes on the study in general: Clonotypes not shared had lower generation probabilities than those common to all four donors.

The material sequenced was memory CD4+ T cells sorted from blood. Subset specified: CD45RA-negative fraction. This chain connects TRBV19 to TRBJ1-5; possible D gene TRBD1, 5 bases. This receptor was taken from a man aged 18 to 35 in good health. CDR3 in amino acids: CASSIRGDQPQHF. The CDR3 region has the DNA TGTGCCAGTAGTATAAGGGGTGATCAGCCCCAGCATTTT.